This T cell receptor (beta chain) was profiled in a study of control samples from healthy donors and cancer patients (TCRdb year 2020). The CDR3 goes from the cysteine to the phenylalanine over 11 residues. The CDR3 DNA has 33 bases and is translated from base 1. Trimming at the junction amounts to 4 bases on V and 9 bases on J, and the germline ends lie 11 bases apart. In the germline V gene (reference sequence), CDR1 corresponds to GTSNPN and CDR2 to SVGIG. This clone has a single count. The clone's antigen remains unknown. Per-base qualities were not stored, and no clone one base away is much larger. Receptors were amplified or captured by the immunoSEQ multiplex PCR assay. The source is immuneACCESS, and TCRdb retained only in-frame sequences with V and J called. Part of the clones is not carried over; for the studies checked, unresolved V genes explain less than half of this, and the remainder is unexplained. The sample includes under 65,000 clones, with about nine tenths observed a single time. 0.95% to 1.5% of the sample comes from the top ten.

The receptor was isolated from a woman aged 45-65 years with colorectal cancer. Source material: PBMCs. The sequence links TRBV30 to TRBJ2-3; the best D guess is TRBD2, with 5 bases matching. In nucleotide form, the sequence is TGTGCCTGGATGGCCGGGGAGACGCAGTATTTT. It translates as CAWMAGETQYF.